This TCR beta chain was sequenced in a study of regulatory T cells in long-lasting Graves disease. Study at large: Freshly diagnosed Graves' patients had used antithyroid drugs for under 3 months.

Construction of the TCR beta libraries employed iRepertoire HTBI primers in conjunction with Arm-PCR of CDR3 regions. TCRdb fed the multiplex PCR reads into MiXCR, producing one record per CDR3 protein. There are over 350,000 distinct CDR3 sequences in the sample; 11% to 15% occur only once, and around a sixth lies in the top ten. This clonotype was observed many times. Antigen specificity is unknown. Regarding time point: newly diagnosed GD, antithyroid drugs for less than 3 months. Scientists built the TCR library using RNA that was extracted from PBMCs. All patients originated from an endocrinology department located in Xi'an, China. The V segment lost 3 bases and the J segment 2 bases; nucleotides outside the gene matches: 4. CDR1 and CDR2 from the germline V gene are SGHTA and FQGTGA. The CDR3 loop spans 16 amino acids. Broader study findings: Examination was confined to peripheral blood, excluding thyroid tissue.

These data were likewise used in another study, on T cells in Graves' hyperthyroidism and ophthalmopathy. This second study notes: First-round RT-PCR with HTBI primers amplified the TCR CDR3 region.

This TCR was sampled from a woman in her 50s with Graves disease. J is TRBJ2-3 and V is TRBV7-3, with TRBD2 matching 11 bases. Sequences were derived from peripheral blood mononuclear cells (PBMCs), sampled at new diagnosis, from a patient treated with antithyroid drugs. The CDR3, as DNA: TGTGCCAGCAGCTTCGGGACTAGCGGCCCCACAGATACGCAGTATTTT. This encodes CASSFGTSGPTDTQYF.